What follows are 9 T cell receptor beta chains derived from one specimen sequenced in a study of blood T cells in healthy people across ages. Through a sample-barcoded 5' primer and a J-beta primer mix, a second PCR was run for roughly 6 to 11 cycles. Using its own MiXCR run on the 5' RACE reads, TCRdb lists one record per CDR3 protein. The sample has about a million distinct CDR3 sequences; 48% are singletons. The sample taken for sequencing was blood. The receptors were gathered from a man aged 30-40 years in good health.

This clonotype came up a few times. V is TRBV6-2 or TRBV6-3 and J is TRBJ1-6, with unresolved D. Trimming pared 2 bases from V and 6 bases from J, leaving 14 bases between. The CDR3 runs to 16 residues. Germline CDR1 is MNHEY and CDR2 is SVGEGT. The CDR3 DNA sequence: TGTGCCAGCAGTTACACCAGGAACGACCTTAATTCACCCCTCCACTTT. This sequence encodes CASSYTRNDLNSPLHF.

The rearrangement links TRBV29-1 to TRBJ1-2, with D uncertain. V gave up 4 bases and J gave up 3 bases, with 12 bases separating them. Germline assignment: CDR1 SQVTM and CDR2 ANQGSEA. This CDR3 contains 13 residues. CDR3 loop: CSVGFTIDYGYTF. CDR3 DNA: TGCAGCGTTGGTTTCACGATTGACTATGGCTACACCTTC. Combining the CDR3 with reference TRBV29-1 and TRBJ1-2 gives the whole variable domain SAVISQKPSRDICQRGTSLTIQCQVDSQVTMMFWYRQQPGQSLTLIATANQGSEATYESGFVIDKFPISRPNLTFSTLTVSNMSPEDSSIYLCSVGFTIDYGYTFGSGTRLTVV.

J is TRBJ2-5 and V is TRBV3-1; 8 nucleotides align to TRBD2. The germline gives CDR1 LGHDT, CDR2 YNNKEL (reference sequence). V trimming: 1 base; J trimming: 2 bases; junction bases outside the gene matches: 6. The CDR3 is made up of 16 amino acids. The CDR3 spells CASSQVLTSGQETQYF. The DNA of the CDR3 is TGTGCCAGCAGCCAAGTTCTTACTAGCGGACAAGAGACCCAGTACTTC.

This clonotype was observed a handful of times. CDR3: CASSTGLATNTGELFF. The CDR3, as DNA: TGTGCCAGCAGTACAGGACTAGCTACGAACACCGGGGAGCTGTTTTTT. This chain joins TRBV27 and TRBJ2-2; 8 bases fit TRBD2. CDR1 is MNHEY and CDR2 is SMNVEV in the germline V gene (reference sequence). The CDR3 is made up of 16 amino acids. J gave up 0 bases and V 5 bases, and 5 bases lay outside the gene matches.

Here the CDR3 DNA reads TGTGCCAGCAGCTTGCGACAGGGGGTGAGGAACACTGAAGCTTTCTTT. It specifies CASSLRQGVRNTEAFF. J is TRBJ1-1 and V is TRBV7-9; 9 bases align to TRBD1. This CDR3 is 16 amino acids long. V trimming: 3 bases; J trimming: 1 base; junction bases outside the gene matches: 6. The germline gives CDR1 SEHNR, CDR2 FQNEAQ (reference sequence).

The table lists this clonotype with a few counts. V gene TRBV4-1 combines with J gene TRBJ1-1; TRBD1 agrees at 7 bases. The germline gives CDR1 MGHRA, CDR2 YSYEKL. Losses at the gene ends were 1 base for V and 5 bases for J; bases not matched to a gene: 4. The CDR3 covers 14 residues. The CDR3, as DNA: TGCGCCAGCAGCCAAGTAGACAGGGTGACTGAAGCTTTCTTT. It codes for CASSQVDRVTEAFF.

This clonotype has only a few counts. The chain links TRBV5-1 to TRBJ1-4; D is undetermined. Germline CDR1 reads SGHRS; CDR2 reads YFSETQ. V lost 4 bases to trimming and J lost 6 bases, with 13 bases between them. The CDR3 covers 14 residues. CDR3 in DNA: TGCGCCAGCAGCATGGGCGCCTACGATGAAAAACTGTTTTTT. This sequence encodes CASSMGAYDEKLFF.

The chain combines TRBV12-3 or TRBV12-4 with TRBJ2-4, with D maybe TRBD1 (5 bases). The DNA matches TRBJ2-5 better at its end, which makes the J call doubtful. CDR3 length equals 14 residues. The CDR3 is CASSRQQRTETQYF. The CDR3 DNA reads TGTGCCAGCAGTCGACAGCAGCGAACGGAGACCCAGTACTTC.

This clonotype has just a few counts. V gene TRBV4-3 combines with J gene TRBJ2-3; possible D gene TRBD1, 5 bases. V gave up 3 bases and J gave up 2 bases, with 12 bases separating them. In germline, CDR1 is LGHNA, CDR2 YSLEER. This CDR3 contains 15 residues. This chain's CDR3 is CASSQADSLTDTQYF. The CDR3 DNA is TGCGCCAGCAGCCAGGCCGACAGTCTCACAGATACGCAGTATTTT.